This T cell receptor beta chain was recorded in a study of graft-versus-host responses after intestinal transplantation. As for the study in general: Recipients had multivisceral, liver-intestinal, or isolated intestinal transplants. Study-wide results and limits: The study found high graft-versus-host to host-versus-graft clonal ratios in allografts of patients with graft-donor T cell macrochimerism. Recipient marrow contained GvH clones, some of which appeared first in ileum or blood.

As to this clone: Antigen specificity is unknown.

Trimming took off 1 base at V and 4 bases at J, with 5 bases between the two ends. The CDR3 totals 13 residues. Germline CDR1 MNHNS, CDR2 SASEGT. Assay: immunoSEQ multiplex PCR; the TCRdb copy retains only in-frame clones and omits some. The table records about 100,000 clones, 90% of them present only once. The chain combines TRBV6-1 with TRBJ1-5; D gene unclear. The specimen was PBMCs, collected roughly 450 days after intestinal transplant. This clonotype originated in a human patient who received an intestinal transplant, so some T cells may come from the graft donor. The CDR3 coding sequence is TGTGCCAGCAGTGAAGAACCGAATCAGCCCCAGCATTTT. It yields the protein CASSEEPNQPQHF.